One sample yielded the 5 T cell receptor beta chains listed below, sequenced in a study of tissue T cells after allogeneic stem cell transplantation. TCRdb's table, derived via immunoSEQ multiplex PCR, lists solely in-frame clones and lacks some. The sample shows a few thousand clones, 40% of them seen only once. Time point reported: mouse harvest day 14 after allogeneic transplant. Each mouse received 10^7 T-cell-depleted marrow cells plus 10^6 splenic CD5+ T cells by tail vein. The sample consisted of gut tissue. The receptors shown here come from a female BALB/c mouse given C57BL/6 T cells with graft-versus-host disease after an allogeneic hematopoietic cell transplant.

A note on this clone: The genes are named according to mouse. The read halts 1 residue ahead of the CDR3 end, with the missing end drawn from the germline J gene. This sequence joins TRBV1 and TRBJ2-5, with 8 bases lining up with TRBD1. The CDR3 sequence is 14 residues long. J lost 6 bases, V lost 4 bases, and 6 bases had no gene match. The germline V gene encodes CDR1 NSQYPW and CDR2 LRSPGD (reference sequence). CDR3 amino acids: CTCSVTGVRDTQYF. The part of the CDR3 DNA that was read is TGCACCTGCAGTGTGACAGGGGTTAGGGACACCCAGTAC.

This clone appeared a single time. Gene names and germline match the mouse. The read stops 1 residue short of the end of the CDR3; the missing end is completed from the germline J gene. The chain recombines TRBV24 with TRBJ2-1; 11 nucleotides match TRBD2. V was pared by 7 bases and J by 7 bases, with 3 bases of the junction left unmatched. The CDR3 consists of 13 residues. Germline V lookup: CDR1 KGHTA, CDR2 FRNEEI. The CDR3: CASNWGGEAEQFF. The DNA read from the CDR3 is TGTGCCAGCAACTGGGGGGGCGAGGCTGAGCAGTTC.

Turning to this clone: Germline and genes here are mouse. The CDR3 extends 1 residue past the end of the read, so its final part is completed from the germline J gene. V gene TRBV26 combines with J gene TRBJ1-1; 9 bases agree with TRBD1. With V trimmed by 1 base and J by 2 bases, 2 bases remained unmatched. This CDR3 contains 15 residues. Looked up from germline, CDR1 is KGHPV and CDR2 is FQNQEV (reference sequence). The CDR3: CASSLLGQGNTEVFF. The CDR3 bases that were read are TGTGCCAGCAGTCTGTTGGGACAGGGTAACACAGAAGTCTTC.

Details on this clone: Genes here carry mouse names. Read sequence stops 1 residue before the CDR3 end, and the germline J gene provides the missing end. The genes are TRBV2 and TRBJ2-7; TRBD2 matches 12 bases. Losses at the gene ends were 3 bases for V and 2 bases for J; bases not matched to a gene: 2. Germline values: CDR1 LGHNA, CDR2 YSYQKL. This CDR3 is 15 amino acids long. The chain's CDR3 is CASSQGTGGPYEQYF. CDR3 DNA (partial): TGTGCCAGCAGCCAGGGGACTGGGGGGCCCTATGAACAGTAC.

In its sample, this clone ranks as medium-sized. Mouse gene names apply. The read gets to within 1 residue of the CDR3 end, and the germline J gene fills in the rest. The V gene is TRBV12-1, the J gene TRBJ2-7; weak D call: TRBD2 (5 bases). The CDR3 has 12 residues. V shed 1 base and J shed 3 bases, with 6 bases lying between them. The V gene's germline CDR1 is SGHSN and CDR2 HYEKVE. The covered CDR3 bases are TGTGCCAGCTCTCTTGGGGACTATGAACAGTAC. Residues: CASSLGDYEQY. The whole CDR3 protein is CASSLGDYEQYF.